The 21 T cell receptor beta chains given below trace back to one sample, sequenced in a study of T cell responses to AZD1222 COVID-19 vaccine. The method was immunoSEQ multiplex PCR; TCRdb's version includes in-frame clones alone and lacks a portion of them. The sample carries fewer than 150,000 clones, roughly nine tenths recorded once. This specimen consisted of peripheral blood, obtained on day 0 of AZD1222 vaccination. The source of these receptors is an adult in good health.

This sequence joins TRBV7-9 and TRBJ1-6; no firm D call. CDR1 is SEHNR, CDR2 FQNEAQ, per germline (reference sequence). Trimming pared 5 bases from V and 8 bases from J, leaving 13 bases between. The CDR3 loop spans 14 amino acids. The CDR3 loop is CASSLRFGDSPLHF. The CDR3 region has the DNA TGTGCCAGCAGCCTACGTTTTGGTGATTCACCCCTCCACTTT.

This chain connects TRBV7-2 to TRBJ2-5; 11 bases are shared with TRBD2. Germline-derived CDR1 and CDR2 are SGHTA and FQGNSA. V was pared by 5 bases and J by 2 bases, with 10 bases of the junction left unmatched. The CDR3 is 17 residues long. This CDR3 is CASSQILAGGLQETQYF. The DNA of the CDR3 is TGTGCCAGCAGCCAGATCCTAGCGGGGGGCCTTCAAGAGACCCAGTACTTC.

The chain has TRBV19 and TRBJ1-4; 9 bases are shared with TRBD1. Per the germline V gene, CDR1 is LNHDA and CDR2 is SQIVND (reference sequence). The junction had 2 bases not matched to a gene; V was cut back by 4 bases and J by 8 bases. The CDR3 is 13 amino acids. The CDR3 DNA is TGTGCCAGTAGTAGACAGGGGGAAGAAAAACTGTTTTTT. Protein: CASSRQGEEKLFF. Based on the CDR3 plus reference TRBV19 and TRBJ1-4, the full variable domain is DGGITQSPKYLFRKEGQNVTLSCEQNLNHDAMYWYRQDPGQGLRLIYYSQIVNDFQKGDIAEGYSVSREKKESFPLTVTSAQKNPTAFYLCASSRQGEEKLFFGSGTQLSVL.

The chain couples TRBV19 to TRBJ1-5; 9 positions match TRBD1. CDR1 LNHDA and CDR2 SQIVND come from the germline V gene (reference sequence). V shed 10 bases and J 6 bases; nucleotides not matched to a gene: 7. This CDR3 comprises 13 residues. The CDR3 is CATRGQGGQPQHF. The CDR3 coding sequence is TGTGCCACCCGGGGACAGGGAGGTCAGCCCCAGCATTTT.

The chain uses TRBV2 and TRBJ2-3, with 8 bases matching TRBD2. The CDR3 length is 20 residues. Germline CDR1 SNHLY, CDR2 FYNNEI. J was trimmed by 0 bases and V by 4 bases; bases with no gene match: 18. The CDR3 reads CASSAHTFGGAPLSTDTQYF. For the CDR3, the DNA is TGTGCCAGCAGTGCGCACACATTCGGGGGGGCACCCCTTAGCACAGATACGCAGTATTTT.

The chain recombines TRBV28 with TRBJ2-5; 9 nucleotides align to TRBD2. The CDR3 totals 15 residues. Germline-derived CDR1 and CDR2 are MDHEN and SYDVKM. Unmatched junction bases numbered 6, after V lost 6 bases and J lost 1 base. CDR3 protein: CASRYLAGSQETQYF. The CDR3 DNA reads TGTGCCAGCAGGTACCTAGCGGGGTCCCAAGAGACCCAGTACTTC.

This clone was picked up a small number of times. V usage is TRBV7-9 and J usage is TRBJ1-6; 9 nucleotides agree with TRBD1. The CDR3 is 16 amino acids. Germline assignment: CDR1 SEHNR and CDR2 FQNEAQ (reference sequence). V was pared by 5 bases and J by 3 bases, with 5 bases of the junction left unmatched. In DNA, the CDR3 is TGTGCCAGCAGCCAGGGACAGGGTTTCTATAATTCACCCCTCCACTTT. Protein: CASSQGQGFYNSPLHF.

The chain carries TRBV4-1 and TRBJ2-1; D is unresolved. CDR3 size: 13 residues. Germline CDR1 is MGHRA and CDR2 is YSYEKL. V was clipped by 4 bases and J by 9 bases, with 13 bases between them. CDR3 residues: CASSLANFGEQFF. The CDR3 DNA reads TGCGCCAGCAGCCTTGCAAATTTCGGTGAGCAGTTCTTC.

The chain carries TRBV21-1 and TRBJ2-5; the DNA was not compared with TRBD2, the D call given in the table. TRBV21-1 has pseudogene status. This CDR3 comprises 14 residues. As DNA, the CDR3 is TGTGCCAGCTCACTGACTAATCCCCAAGAGACCCAGTACTTC. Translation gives CASSLTNPQETQYF.

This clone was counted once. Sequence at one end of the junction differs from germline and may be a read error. The DNA for the CDR3 is TGTGTCAGCAGCCGCCCCGGGACTAGCGGCACAGATACGCAGTATTTT. This sequence encodes CVSSRPGTSGTDTQYF. The rearrangement uses TRBV14 and TRBJ2-3; 10 bases map to TRBD2. Germline lookup yields CDR1 SGHDN and CDR2 FVKESK. This CDR3 region has 16 residues.

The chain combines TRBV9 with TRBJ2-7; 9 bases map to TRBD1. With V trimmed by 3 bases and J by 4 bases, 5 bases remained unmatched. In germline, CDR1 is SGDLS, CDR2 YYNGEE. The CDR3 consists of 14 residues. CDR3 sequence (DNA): TGTGCCAGCAGCGCTGGGACAGGGCCTTACGAGCAGTACTTC. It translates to CASSAGTGPYEQYF.

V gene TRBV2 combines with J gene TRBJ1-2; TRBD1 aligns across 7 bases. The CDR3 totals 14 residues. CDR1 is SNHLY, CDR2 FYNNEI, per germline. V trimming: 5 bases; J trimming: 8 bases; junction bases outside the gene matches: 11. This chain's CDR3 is CASSTTPGGLGYTF. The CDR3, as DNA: TGTGCCAGCAGTACAACCCCAGGGGGACTCGGCTACACCTTC.

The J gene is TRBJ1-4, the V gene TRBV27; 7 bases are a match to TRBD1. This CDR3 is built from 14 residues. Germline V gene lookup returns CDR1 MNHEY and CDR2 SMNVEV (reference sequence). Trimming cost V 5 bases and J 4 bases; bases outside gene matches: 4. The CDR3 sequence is CASSKQGYNEKLFF. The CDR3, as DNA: TGTGCCAGCAGTAAACAGGGGTATAATGAAAAACTGTTTTTT.

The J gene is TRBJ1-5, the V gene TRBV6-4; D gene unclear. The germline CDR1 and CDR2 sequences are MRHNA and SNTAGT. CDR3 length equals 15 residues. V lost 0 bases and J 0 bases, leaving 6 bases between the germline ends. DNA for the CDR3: TGTGCCAGCAGTGACTCTGTGGATAGCAATCAGCCCCAGCATTTT. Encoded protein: CASSDSVDSNQPQHF.

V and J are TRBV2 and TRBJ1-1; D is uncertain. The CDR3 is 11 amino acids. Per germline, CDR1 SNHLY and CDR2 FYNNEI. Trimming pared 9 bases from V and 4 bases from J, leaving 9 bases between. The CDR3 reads CARTLGTEAFF. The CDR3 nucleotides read TGTGCCAGGACTTTGGGCACTGAAGCTTTCTTT.

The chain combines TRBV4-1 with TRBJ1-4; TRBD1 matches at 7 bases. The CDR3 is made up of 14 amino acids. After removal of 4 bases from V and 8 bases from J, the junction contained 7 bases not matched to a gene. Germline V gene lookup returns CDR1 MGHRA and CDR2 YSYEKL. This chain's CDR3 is CASSPGQRKEKLFF. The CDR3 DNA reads TGCGCCAGCAGCCCGGGACAGAGGAAGGAAAAACTGTTTTTT.

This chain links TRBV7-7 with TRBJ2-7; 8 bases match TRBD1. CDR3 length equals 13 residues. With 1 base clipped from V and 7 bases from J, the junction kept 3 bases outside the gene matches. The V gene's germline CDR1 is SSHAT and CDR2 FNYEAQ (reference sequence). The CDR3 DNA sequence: TGTGCCAGCAGCTTAGGGACAGGGCGAGAGCAGTACTTC. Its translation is CASSLGTGREQYF.

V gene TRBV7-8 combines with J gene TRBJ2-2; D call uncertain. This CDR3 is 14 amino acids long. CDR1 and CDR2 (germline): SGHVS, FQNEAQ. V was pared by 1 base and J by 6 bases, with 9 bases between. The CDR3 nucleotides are TGTGCCAGCAGCTTAGAGATTAGGGCCGGGGAGCTGTTTTTT. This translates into CASSLEIRAGELFF. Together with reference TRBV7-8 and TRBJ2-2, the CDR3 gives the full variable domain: GAGVSQSPRYKVAKRGQDVALRCDPISGHVSLFWYQQALGQGPEFLTYFQNEAQLDKSGLPSDRFFAERPEGSVSTLKIQRTQQEDSAVYLCASSLEIRAGELFFGEGSRLTVL.

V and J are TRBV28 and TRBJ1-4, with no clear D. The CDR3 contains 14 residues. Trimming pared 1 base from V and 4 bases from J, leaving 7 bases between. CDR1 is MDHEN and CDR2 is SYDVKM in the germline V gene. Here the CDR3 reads CASSLLLGNEKLFF. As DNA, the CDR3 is TGTGCCAGCAGTTTATTACTCGGTAATGAAAAACTGTTTTTT.

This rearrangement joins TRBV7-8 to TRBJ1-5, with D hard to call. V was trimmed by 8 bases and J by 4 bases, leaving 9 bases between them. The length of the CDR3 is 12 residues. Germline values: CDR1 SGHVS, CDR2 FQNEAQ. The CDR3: CASASLNQPQHF. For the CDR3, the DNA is TGTGCCAGCGCATCTTTAAATCAGCCCCAGCATTTT.

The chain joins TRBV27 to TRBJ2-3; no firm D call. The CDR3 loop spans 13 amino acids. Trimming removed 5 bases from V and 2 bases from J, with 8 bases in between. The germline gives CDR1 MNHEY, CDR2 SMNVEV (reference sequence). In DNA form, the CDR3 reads TGTGCCAGCAGTCCAGACACCACAGATACGCAGTATTTT. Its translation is CASSPDTTDTQYF.